This record looks at one T cell receptor beta chain sequence and its context. Its antigen is not known. J lost 4 bases, V lost 4 bases, and 5 bases had no gene match. Germline V gene sequence: CDR1 LNHNV, CDR2 YYDKDF (reference sequence). This CDR3 region has 14 residues. Only in-frame clones appear in the TCRdb table, and some are missing; sequencing was by immunoSEQ multiplex PCR. This sample has under 90,000 clones; more than 70% occur once, and the top ten carry over 11%. The source of the sample is a study of radiotherapy plus CTLA-4 blockade in lung cancer. Study as a whole: Around 19% of enrolled patients responded objectively, and more than 30% had disease control. Findings and caveats of the study: Researchers report tumor-derived TCR clones expanding in blood after radiotherapy plus ipilimumab.

Sequencing was performed on peripheral blood, taken from a patient treated with radiotherapy plus ipilimumab. This TCR was sampled from a human donor with non-small cell lung cancer that progressed on radiotherapy plus ipilimumab. The chain uses TRBV15 and TRBJ2-5, with 8 bases that match TRBD1. In DNA, the CDR3 is TGTGCCACCAGCATACCAGGACAGGGAGAGACCCAGTACTTC. This translates into CATSIPGQGETQYF.